This TCR beta chain is drawn from a study of T-cell memory formation after mild COVID-19. General observations from the study: Among CD4+ contracting clones, most were CM and EM, and CD8+ ones EMRA.

Germline loops: CDR1 SGHRS, CDR2 YFSETQ. This CDR3 is built from 17 residues. Unmatched junction bases numbered 14, after V lost 7 bases and J lost 0 bases. 5'RACE primed at constant segments yielded TCR alpha and TCR beta cDNA libraries bearing sample barcodes and UMIs. Using its own MiXCR run on the 5' RACE reads, TCRdb lists one record per CDR3 protein. Counted here are 200,000 to 300,000 distinct CDR3 sequences, 7.5% to 10% occurring once; the ten biggest clones make up roughly 21%. On this clonotype itself: The antigen remains unidentified.

The chain joins TRBV5-1 to TRBJ2-3; 7 bases are shared with TRBD1. The sample was PBMCs or a T cell subset sorted from them (not recorded which). The sequence was obtained from a man aged 18 to 29 who had mild COVID-19 (a few samples of this study predate the infection). Cell type and time point are not known. The CDR3 coding sequence is TGCGCCAGCCGTCCCCTGACAGGGATAATAAGCACAGATACGCAGTATTTT. This encodes CASRPLTGIISTDTQYF.